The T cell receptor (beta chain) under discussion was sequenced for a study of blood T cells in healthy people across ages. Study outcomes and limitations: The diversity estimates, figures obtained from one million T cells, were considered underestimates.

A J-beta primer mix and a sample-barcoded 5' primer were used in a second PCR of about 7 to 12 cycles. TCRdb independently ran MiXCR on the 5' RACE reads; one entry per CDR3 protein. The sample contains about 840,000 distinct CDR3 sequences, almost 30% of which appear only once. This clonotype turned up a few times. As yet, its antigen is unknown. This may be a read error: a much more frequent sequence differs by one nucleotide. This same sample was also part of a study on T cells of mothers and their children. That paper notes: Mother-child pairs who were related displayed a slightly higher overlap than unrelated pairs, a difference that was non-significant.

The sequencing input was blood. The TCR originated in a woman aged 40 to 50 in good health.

The CDR3 sequence: CASSAGAYGYTF. In DNA, the CDR3 is TGTGCCAGCAGCGCGGGGGCCTATGGCTACACCTTC. V usage is TRBV9 and J usage is TRBJ1-2; weak D call: TRBD1 (6 bases). Germline V lookup: CDR1 SGDLS, CDR2 YYNGEE. This CDR3 is built from 12 residues. Trimming removed 3 bases from V and 4 bases from J, with 7 bases in between.